This entry describes one T cell receptor (beta chain). Germline CDR1 and CDR2: MNHEY and SVGAGI. The CDR3 extends over 14 amino acids. Trimming shortened V by 8 bases and J by 0 bases, and 11 bases separated the two germline ends. These data come from a study of blood T cell repertoires in COVID-19. Background on the study: Collection of acute and convalescent COVID-19 samples took place in the United States, Italy and Spain.

In the source study's methods: Estimates of nucleated cell counts were drawn from the amplification of reference gene primers. Sequencing was performed with immunoSEQ multiplex PCR; in TCRdb, only in-frame clones are kept and a portion is missing. V and J calls and clone size are those listed in that table; D and trimming were worked out from the DNA. The sample contains more than 55,000 clones, around 86% of which appear only once. The receptor was isolated from a woman older than 75 with acute or convalescent COVID-19. The rearrangement joins TRBV6-5 to TRBJ2-1; no clear D gene. The specimen was peripheral blood. The CDR3 spells CASHKMSSYNEQFF. The DNA of the CDR3 is TGTGCCAGCCATAAGATGAGCTCCTACAATGAGCAGTTCTTC.